This TCR beta chain was retrieved from a study of blood T cell repertoires in COVID-19. Study-level background: In each case, the material was cDNA or gDNA derived from T cells, B-cell-depleted T cells, or PBMCs.

From germline, CDR1 is MGHDK and CDR2 SYGVNS. The CDR3 extends over 11 amino acids. With 7 bases removed from V and 0 bases from J, the gap between germline ends came to 4 bases. The data were produced by immunoSEQ multiplex PCR, yet TCRdb's version contains in-frame clones alone and is incomplete. The data show around 150,000 clones, about 93% seen once. The sequencing sample was made of peripheral blood. This chain links TRBV25-1 with TRBJ2-7; no definite D call. This receptor was taken from a woman aged 45-59 years with acute or convalescent COVID-19. CDR3 loop: CASTDSYEQYF. The CDR3 nucleotides read TGTGCCAGCACAGACTCCTACGAGCAGTACTTC.